These 16 T cell receptor beta chains were all obtained from the same sample, sequenced in a study of blood T cells in healthy people across ages. Sample-barcoded 5' priming and a J-beta primer mix drove a second PCR of 7 to 11 cycles. A single record per CDR3 protein comes from TCRdb applying MiXCR to the 5' RACE reads. Of over 1,500,000 distinct CDR3 sequences in the sample, roughly 43% were seen once. Sequenced input: blood. Every receptor here comes from a human donor in good health.

For this clonotype: A read error may account for a junction end that differs from germline. The chain uses TRBV3-1 and TRBJ1-2; TRBD1 is a possible D gene (5 bases). This CDR3 contains 13 residues. CDR1 and CDR2 (germline): LGHDT, YNNKEL (reference sequence). The CDR3 region is CASSQGGRERYAF. In nucleotides, the CDR3 is TGTGCCAGCAGCCAAGGGGGACGGGAGCGCTACGCCTTC.

Many counts were recorded for this clonotype. V gene TRBV6-1 combines with J gene TRBJ1-2; D unresolved. Looked up from germline, CDR1 is MNHNS and CDR2 is SASEGT. The CDR3 has 13 amino acids. Trimming left V 5 bases short and J 4 bases short, with 11 bases between. CDR3 region: CASSLSVGYGYTF. The DNA of the CDR3 is TGTGCCAGCAGTCTCTCCGTTGGCTATGGCTACACCTTC.

The chain uses TRBV12-3 or TRBV12-4 and TRBJ1-6, with D perhaps TRBD1 (5 bases). The length of the CDR3 is 15 residues. Trimming took 6 bases from V and 0 from J, leaving 9 bases between them. The CDR3 nucleotides are TGTGCCAGCAGGGGGGGGAGCTCCTATAATTCACCCCTCCACTTT. Protein: CASRGGSSYNSPLHF.

This clonotype has only a few counts. The chain joins TRBV27 to TRBJ1-2, with 9 bases matching TRBD1. This CDR3 is 16 amino acids long. Germline CDR1 reads MNHEY; CDR2 reads SMNVEV (reference sequence). The V gene end was trimmed by 5 bases and the J gene end by 7 bases; junction bases not matched to a gene: 14. Here the CDR3 DNA reads TGTGCCAGCAGTGTGACAGGGGGAGCCCCTCGGTCTGGCTACACCTTC. This encodes CASSVTGGAPRSGYTF.

The gene calls are TRBV27 and TRBJ2-1; D is undetermined. Germline CDR1 reads MNHEY; CDR2 reads SMNVEV (reference sequence). The CDR3 covers 16 residues. Trimming pared 9 bases from V and 1 base from J, leaving 19 bases between. The CDR3 region has the DNA TGTGCCAGTCATAGTTTGTCAGAACCGTCCTACAATGAGCAGTTCTTC. As protein: CASHSLSEPSYNEQFF.

This chain links TRBV7-3 with TRBJ2-5; the D gene is possibly TRBD1 (6 bases). CDR1 and CDR2 (germline): SGHTA, FQGTGA. The CDR3 totals 13 residues. V was clipped by 6 bases and J by 5 bases, with 13 bases between them. This CDR3 reads CASSGQSGETQYF. CDR3 in DNA: TGTGCCAGCAGTGGACAGTCCGGGGAGACCCAGTACTTC.

The chain couples TRBV6-5 to TRBJ2-4; D gene ambiguous. The last part of the DNA fits TRBJ2-5 better; the J call may be wrong. The CDR3 contains 13 residues. Germline V gives CDR1 MNHEY, CDR2 SVGAGI. CDR3 loop: CASSYSPVQTQYF. The CDR3 DNA reads TGTGCCAGCAGTTACTCGCCTGTGCAGACCCAGTACTTC.

This clonotype was detected a few times. The genes are TRBV6-2 or TRBV6-3 and TRBJ2-1; TRBD1 matches 7 bases. Germline V CDR1 and CDR2: MNHEY, SVGEGT. Trimming removed 2 bases from V and 3 bases from J; junction bases left unmatched: 4. The CDR3 is 15 residues long. The CDR3 DNA sequence: TGTGCCAGCAGTTACGGACAGGAGAACTACAATGAGCAGTTCTTC. This translates into CASSYGQENYNEQFF.

This clonotype was counted a single time. CDR3 loop: CSARDRKAGLYNEQFF. The CDR3 DNA follows: TGCAGTGCTAGAGATCGTAAGGCAGGGCTCTACAATGAGCAGTTCTTC. The chain recombines TRBV20-1 with TRBJ2-1; TRBD1 is a possible D gene (5 bases). The CDR3 loop spans 16 amino acids. The V and J ends lost 0 bases and 3 bases respectively, with 15 bases between them. The V gene's germline CDR1 is DFQATT and CDR2 SNEGSKA (reference sequence).

Turning to this clonotype: The junction and the germline gene differ at one end; a read error may be behind it. The chain uses TRBV28 and TRBJ2-1, with TRBD2 identical over 8 bases. This CDR3 has 15 amino acids. Germline CDR1 MDHEN, CDR2 SYDVKM. The CDR3 loop is CASRRAGGTYNGQFF. Here the CDR3 DNA reads TGTGCCAGCAGACGGGCGGGGGGAACCTACAATGGGCAGTTCTTC.

There are many counts of this clonotype. This sequence joins TRBV29-1 and TRBJ2-1, with D maybe TRBD1 (5 bases). The V end lost 0 bases, the J end lost 2 bases, and 11 bases lay between the germline ends. The CDR3 length is 15 residues. The germline CDR1 and CDR2 sequences are SQVTM and ANQGSEA. CDR3 coding DNA: TGCAGCGTTGAAGATCCCGCGGACACCTACAATGAGCAGTTCTTC. Its translation: CSVEDPADTYNEQFF.

The chain is built from TRBV7-3 and TRBJ2-2, with 10 bases matching TRBD2. Germline lookup yields CDR1 SGHTA and CDR2 FQGTGA. This CDR3 has 16 amino acids. Trimming cost V 5 bases and J 1 base; bases outside gene matches: 4. The CDR3 loop is CASSPSGGGNTGELFF. The CDR3, as DNA: TGTGCCAGCAGCCCCAGCGGGGGGGGGAACACCGGGGAGCTGTTTTTT.

This clonotype was seen a few times. The gene calls are TRBV11-2 and TRBJ2-7; D call uncertain. Trimming pared 1 base from V and 12 bases from J, leaving 16 bases between. Germline V CDR1 and CDR2: SGHAT, FQNNGV. There are 13 residues in the CDR3. The CDR3 region is CASSLVDVERAYF. DNA of the CDR3: TGTGCCAGCAGCTTAGTGGATGTCGAACGGGCGTACTTC.

The chain recombines TRBV11-2 with TRBJ2-5, with no clear D. The CDR3 covers 11 residues. From germline, CDR1 is SGHAT and CDR2 FQNNGV. Trimming took 6 bases from V and 5 from J, leaving 7 bases between them. The CDR3 here is CASRKGETQYF. In nucleotides, the CDR3 is TGTGCCAGCAGGAAAGGGGAGACCCAGTACTTC.

J is TRBJ2-1 and V is TRBV20-1; perhaps TRBD2 as D (6 bases). This CDR3 is built from 12 residues. CDR1 is DFQATT and CDR2 is SNEGSKA in the germline V gene (reference sequence). V was clipped by 3 bases and J by 5 bases, with 8 bases between them. The CDR3 nucleotides are TGCAGTGCTAGTCCGGGGGACAATGAGCAGTTCTTC. This codes for CSASPGDNEQFF.

The table lists this clonotype with a few counts. The rearrangement links TRBV15 to TRBJ1-2, with unresolved D. The CDR3 runs to 14 residues. Trimming left V 0 bases short and J 7 bases short, with 12 bases between. Germline V gene lookup returns CDR1 LNHNV and CDR2 YYDKDF (reference sequence). The CDR3 sequence is CATSRDGIMAGYTF. The CDR3 DNA reads TGTGCCACCAGCAGAGACGGGATTATGGCTGGCTACACCTTC.